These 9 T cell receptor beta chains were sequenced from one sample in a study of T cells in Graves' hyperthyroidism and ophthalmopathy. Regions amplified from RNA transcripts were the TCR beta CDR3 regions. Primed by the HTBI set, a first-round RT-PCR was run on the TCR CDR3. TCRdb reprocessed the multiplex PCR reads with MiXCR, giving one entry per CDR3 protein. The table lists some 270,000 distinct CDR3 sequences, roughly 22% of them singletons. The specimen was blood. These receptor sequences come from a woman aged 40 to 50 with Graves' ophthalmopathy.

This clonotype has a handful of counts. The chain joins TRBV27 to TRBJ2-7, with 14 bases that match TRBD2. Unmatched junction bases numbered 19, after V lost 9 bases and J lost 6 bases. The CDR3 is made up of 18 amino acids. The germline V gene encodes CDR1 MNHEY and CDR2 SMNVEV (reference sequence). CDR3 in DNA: TGTGCCAGTAGAACCACCGCTCAGGCCGGGACTAGCGGGAGCGAGCAGTACTTC. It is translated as CASRTTAQAGTSGSEQYF.

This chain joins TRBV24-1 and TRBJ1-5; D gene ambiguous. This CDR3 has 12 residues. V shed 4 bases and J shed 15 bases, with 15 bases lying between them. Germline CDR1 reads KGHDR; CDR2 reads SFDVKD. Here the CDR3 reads CATSEPYREMHF. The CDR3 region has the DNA TGTGCCACCAGTGAACCCTACCGGGAGATGCATTTT.

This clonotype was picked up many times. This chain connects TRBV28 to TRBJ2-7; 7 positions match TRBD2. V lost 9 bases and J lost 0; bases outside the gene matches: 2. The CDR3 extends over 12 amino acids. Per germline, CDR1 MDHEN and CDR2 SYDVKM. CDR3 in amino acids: CASQRDSYEQYF. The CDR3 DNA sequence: TGTGCCAGTCAGCGGGACTCCTACGAGCAGTACTTC. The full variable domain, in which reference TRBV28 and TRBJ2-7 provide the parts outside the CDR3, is DVKVTQSSRYLVKRTGEKVFLECVQDMDHENMFWYRQDPGLGLRLIYFSYDVKMKEKGDIPEGYSVSREKKERFSLILESASTNQTSMYLCASQRDSYEQYFGPGTRLTVT.

The CDR3 bases are TGTGCCAGCGGTCTGACAGGGGGTCAGCCCCAGCATTTT. As protein: CASGLTGGQPQHF. The V gene is TRBV6-2 or TRBV6-3, the J gene TRBJ1-5, with 9 bases fitting TRBD1. Germline V gene data show CDR1 as MNHEY and CDR2 as SVGEGT. The J segment lost 6 bases and the V segment lost 8 bases, leaving 5 bases of the junction unmatched. The CDR3 covers 13 residues.

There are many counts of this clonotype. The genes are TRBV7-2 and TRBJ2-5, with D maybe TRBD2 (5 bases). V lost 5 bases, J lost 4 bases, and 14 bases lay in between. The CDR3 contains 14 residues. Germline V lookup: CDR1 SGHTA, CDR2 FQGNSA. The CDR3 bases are TGTGCCAGCAGCATCCGGGAACCTAGAGAGACCCAGTACTTC. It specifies CASSIREPRETQYF.

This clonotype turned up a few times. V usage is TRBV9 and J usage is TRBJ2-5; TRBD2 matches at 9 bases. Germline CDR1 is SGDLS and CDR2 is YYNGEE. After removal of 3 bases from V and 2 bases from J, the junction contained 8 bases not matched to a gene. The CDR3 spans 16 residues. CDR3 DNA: TGTGCCAGCAGCGCATCTCTAGCGGGGTCTCAAGAGACCCAGTACTTC. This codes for CASSASLAGSQETQYF. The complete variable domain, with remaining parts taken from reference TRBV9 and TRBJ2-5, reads DSGVTQTPKHLITATGQRVTLRCSPRSGDLSVYWYQQSLDQGLQFLIQYYNGEERAKGNILERFSAQQFPDLHSELNLSSLELGDSALYFCASSASLAGSQETQYFGPGTRLLVL.

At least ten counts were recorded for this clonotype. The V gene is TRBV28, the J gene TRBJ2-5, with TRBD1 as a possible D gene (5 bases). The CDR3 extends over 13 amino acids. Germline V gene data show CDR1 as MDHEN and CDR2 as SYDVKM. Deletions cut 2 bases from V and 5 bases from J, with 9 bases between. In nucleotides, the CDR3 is TGTGCCAGCAGTTTAATAGGGGTGGAGACCCAGTACTTC. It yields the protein CASSLIGVETQYF.

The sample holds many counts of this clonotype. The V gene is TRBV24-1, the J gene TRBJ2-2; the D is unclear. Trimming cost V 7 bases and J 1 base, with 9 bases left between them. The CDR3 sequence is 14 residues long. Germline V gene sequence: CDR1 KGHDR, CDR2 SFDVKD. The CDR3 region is CATRRSENTGELFF. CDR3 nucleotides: TGTGCCACCAGGAGGAGCGAGAACACCGGGGAGCTGTTTTTT.

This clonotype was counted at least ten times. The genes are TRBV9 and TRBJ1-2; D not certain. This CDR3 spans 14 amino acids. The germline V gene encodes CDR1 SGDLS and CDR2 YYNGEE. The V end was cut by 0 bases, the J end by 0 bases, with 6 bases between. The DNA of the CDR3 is TGTGCCAGCAGCGTAGCCACTTCTAACTATGGCTACACCTTC. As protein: CASSVATSNYGYTF.